The 14 T cell receptor beta chains presented below share a single source sample, sequenced in a study of T cells in Graves' hyperthyroidism and ophthalmopathy. What was amplified from RNA transcripts were TCR beta CDR3 regions. First-round RT-PCR with HTBI primers amplified the TCR CDR3 region. TCRdb re-called the multiplex PCR reads through MiXCR, storing one row per CDR3 protein. The data show fewer than 800,000 distinct CDR3 sequences, with roughly 17% seen just once and approximately 8.4% held by the top ten. Sequenced: blood. Every receptor here comes from a man younger than 35 with Graves' hyperthyroidism.

This clonotype was found a few times. V and J are TRBV7-3 and TRBJ1-6, with 9 bases matching TRBD1. This CDR3 contains 16 residues. Germline CDR1 is SGHTA and CDR2 is FQGTGA. The J segment lost 10 bases and the V segment lost 5 bases, leaving 12 bases of the junction unmatched. The CDR3, as DNA: TGTGCCAGCAGCCGCCGGGGGACAGGGTCTGGGTCACCCCTCCACTTT. Encoded protein: CASSRRGTGSGSPLHF.

This clonotype was observed many times. This chain connects TRBV5-1 to TRBJ2-1, with 9 bases aligning to TRBD2. The CDR3 runs 14 residues. V was pared by 4 bases and J by 6 bases, with 5 bases of the junction left unmatched. Per the germline V gene, CDR1 is SGHRS and CDR2 is YFSETQ. The CDR3 nucleotides read TGCGCCAGCAGCCGAGCGGGAGGTCCCAATGAGCAGTTCTTC. Translation: CASSRAGGPNEQFF. Complete variable domain (other parts from reference TRBV5-1 and TRBJ2-1): KAGVTQTPRYLIKTRGQQVTLSCSPISGHRSVSWYQQTPGQGLQFLFEYFSETQRNKGNFPGRFSGRQFSNSRSEMNVSTLELGDSALYLCASSRAGGPNEQFFGPGTRLTVL.

Only a few counts were recorded for this clonotype. Because the CDR3 is missing its conserved closing phenylalanine or tryptophan, this is likely a read error. The chain uses TRBV24-1 and TRBJ1-5; D unclear. CDR3 length: 12 residues. Per germline, CDR1 KGHDR and CDR2 SFDVKD. Trimming removed 5 bases from V and 0 bases from J, with 1 base in between. The CDR3 protein is CATSASNQPQHL. The CDR3 nucleotides read TGTGCCACCAGTGCTAGCAATCAGCCCCAGCATCTT.

Comment on this clonotype: A much larger clone differs by one base, so this may be a read error. The rearrangement joins TRBV12-3 or TRBV12-4 to TRBJ2-7; D unresolved. CDR3 length equals 13 residues. The CDR3: CASGLVTGSEQYF. CDR3 in DNA: TGTGCCAGCGGTTTAGTAACGGGCAGCGAGCAGTACTTC.

The gene calls are TRBV30 and TRBJ2-7; 9 nucleotides align to TRBD2. The junction had 11 bases not matched to a gene; V was cut back by 4 bases and J by 4 bases. CDR3 size: 15 residues. Germline CDR1 GTSNPN, CDR2 SVGIG (reference sequence). CDR3 residues: CAWMAGGTTHYEQYF. The CDR3 nucleotides are TGTGCCTGGATGGCGGGAGGGACAACTCATTACGAGCAGTACTTC.

V usage is TRBV5-8 and J usage is TRBJ1-6, with D hard to call. The CDR3 has 15 amino acids. Germline V gene sequence: CDR1 SGHTS, CDR2 YDEGEE. V lost 2 bases and J 10 bases, leaving 16 bases between the germline ends. The CDR3 DNA is TGTGCCAGCAGCTTTGGGGAGTCCTCTAGGTCACCCCTCCACTTT. It codes for CASSFGESSRSPLHF. Full variable domain (rest looked up from reference TRBV5-8 and TRBJ1-6): EAGVTQSPTHLIKTRGQQATLRCSPISGHTSVYWYQQALGLGLQFLLWYDEGEERNRGNFPPRFSGRQFPNYSSELNVNALELEDSALYLCASSFGESSRSPLHFGNGTRLTVT.

This clonotype was seen at least ten times. The chain has TRBV28 and TRBJ2-7; no clear D. Germline CDR1 MDHEN, CDR2 SYDVKM. The V gene lost 6 bases and the J gene lost 3 bases, with 9 bases spanning the gap. CDR3 size: 12 residues. DNA of the CDR3: TGTGCCAGCAGGGGCCAAAACTACGAGCAGTACTTC. Translating it yields CASRGQNYEQYF.

This clonotype was seen ten or more times. J is TRBJ2-7 and V is TRBV7-9, with a weak D call TRBD2 (7 bases). The V end lost 4 bases, the J end lost 0 bases, and 28 bases lay between the germline ends. Per germline, CDR1 SEHNR and CDR2 FQNEAQ (reference sequence). The CDR3 extends over 20 amino acids. The CDR3 loop is CASSSLSGGLKTGPSYEQYF. The CDR3 coding sequence is TGTGCCAGCAGCTCTCTATCGGGGGGCCTTAAGACAGGACCCTCCTACGAGCAGTACTTC.

The genes are TRBV29-1 and TRBJ2-2; D is uncertain. Trimming cost V 3 bases and J 0 bases, with 5 bases left between them. The CDR3 spans 13 residues. Germline CDR1 reads SQVTM; CDR2 reads ANQGSEA. The CDR3 DNA follows: TGCAGCGTTGATCCGGCGAACACCGGGGAGCTGTTTTTT. Its translation is CSVDPANTGELFF.

This clonotype was counted ten times or more. The chain couples TRBV20-1 to TRBJ2-1, with TRBD2 identical over 8 bases. V trimming: 2 bases; J trimming: 8 bases; junction bases outside the gene matches: 14. The CDR3 consists of 16 residues. Germline CDR1 reads DFQATT; CDR2 reads SNEGSKA (reference sequence). The CDR3: CSARSLAGNEGDEQFF. Written as DNA, the CDR3 is TGCAGTGCTAGATCGTTAGCGGGAAATGAAGGCGATGAGCAGTTCTTC.

V usage is TRBV4-2 and J usage is TRBJ2-7; no clear D gene. This CDR3 is 16 amino acids long. Germline CDR1 LGHNA, CDR2 YNFKEQ. V was trimmed by 0 bases and J by 0 bases, leaving 12 bases between them. In DNA, the CDR3 is TGTGCCAGCAGCCAAGATTACTTGGGTGACTCCTACGAGCAGTACTTC. It codes for CASSQDYLGDSYEQYF.

The gene calls are TRBV20-1 and TRBJ2-1; D is possibly TRBD2 (7 bases). The CDR3 extends over 13 amino acids. The V end lost 5 bases, the J end lost 6 bases, and 14 bases lay between the germline ends. CDR1 is DFQATT, CDR2 SNEGSKA, per germline (reference sequence). CDR3 sequence reads: CSARGGEGNEQFF. The CDR3 bases are TGCAGTGCTCGAGGGGGGGAGGGCAATGAGCAGTTCTTC.

This clonotype was observed a handful of times. One end of the junction does not line up with germline, which may come from a read error. V is TRBV5-4 and J is TRBJ1-1; D is unclear. The CDR3 is 15 amino acids. Germline CDR1 and CDR2: SGHNT and YYREEE (reference sequence). The CDR3 DNA follows: TGTGCCAGCAGCCCGGGCGTCGGAATGAAAACTGAAGCTTTCTTT. Protein sequence: CASSPGVGMKTEAFF. The entire variable domain, with the rest obtained from reference TRBV5-4 and TRBJ1-1, is as follows: ETGVTQSPTHLIKTRGQQVTLRCSSQSGHNTVSWYQQALGQGPQFIFQYYREEENGRGNFPPRFSGLQFPNYSSELNVNALELDDSALYLCASSPGVGMKTEAFFGQGTRLTVV.

This clonotype appeared many times. The chain employs TRBV3-1 and TRBJ1-1, with D maybe TRBD1 (6 bases). Germline lookup yields CDR1 LGHDT and CDR2 YNNKEL (reference sequence). This CDR3 region has 14 residues. Trimming took off 5 bases at V and 3 bases at J, with 13 bases between the two ends. CDR3 sequence reads: CASSYRPGDTEAFF. The CDR3 nucleotides are TGTGCCAGCAGCTACAGGCCAGGGGACACTGAAGCTTTCTTT.